Shown below are 22 T cell receptor beta chains from a single sample sequenced in a study of post-analysis software for immune sequencing data. Overall study results and limits: Comparison of patients with controls showed five TRBV segments more frequent in patients, TRBV5-6, TRBV5-1 and TRBV20-1 among them.

Carried by the TCR beta cDNA libraries were unique molecular identifiers. Via MiXCR, TCRdb re-called the PCR reads, giving one row per CDR3 protein. This table holds around 500,000 distinct CDR3 sequences, roughly 34% found once. Their antigen targets remain unknown. Sequencing was carried out using blood. These receptor sequences come from a girl aged 2-17 years with multiple sclerosis.

The J gene is TRBJ2-5, the V gene TRBV18; D tentatively fits TRBD1 or TRBD2 (5 bases each). Per the germline V gene, CDR1 is KGHSH and CDR2 is LQKENI. Deletions cut 4 bases from V and 1 base from J, with 10 bases between. CDR3 length: 14 residues. DNA of the CDR3: TGTGCCAGCTCACTGGGACGGGCCCAAGAGACCCAGTACTTC. Protein: CASSLGRAQETQYF.

The chain joins TRBV7-2 to TRBJ2-1; D call uncertain. CDR3 size: 11 residues. CDR1 is SGHTA, CDR2 FQGNSA, per germline. V shed 2 bases and J shed 8 bases, with 4 bases lying between them. CDR3 nucleotide sequence: TGTGCCAGCAGCTTAATGGATGAGCAGTTCTTC. Translated, it gives CASSLMDEQFF.

The chain links TRBV12-5 to TRBJ1-1; the D gene is possibly TRBD1 (6 bases). There are 15 residues in the CDR3. V dropped 3 bases and J dropped 3 bases, with 14 bases sitting between them. Germline V CDR1 and CDR2: LGHNT, FRNRAP. CDR3 nucleotides: TGTGCTAGTGGTTTACAGGGTTTTTCGGACACTGAAGCTTTCTTT. Translation: CASGLQGFSDTEAFF.

This clonotype has just a few counts. The gene calls are TRBV10-1 and TRBJ2-1; 8 bases agree with TRBD2. The ends lost 2 bases at V and 4 bases at J; junction bases unmatched: 4. There are 15 residues in the CDR3. The germline V gene has CDR1 WNHNN and CDR2 SYGVQD (reference sequence). CDR3: CASSEILAGYNEQFF. CDR3 DNA: TGCGCCAGCAGTGAGATCTTAGCGGGGTACAATGAGCAGTTCTTC.

The table lists this clonotype with a few counts. The V and J genes are TRBV29-1 and TRBJ1-2; D gene uncertain. The CDR3 is made up of 13 amino acids. Trimming stripped 0 bases from V and 0 bases from J, with 5 bases between. CDR1 is SQVTM, CDR2 ANQGSEA, per germline. Written as DNA, the CDR3 is TGCAGCGTTGAAGAATCACCTAACTATGGCTACACCTTC. Protein: CSVEESPNYGYTF.

This clonotype was seen only once. The chain employs TRBV29-1 and TRBJ1-2; TRBD1 aligns across 7 bases. CDR1 is SQVTM, CDR2 ANQGSEA, per germline. There are 12 residues in the CDR3. V lost 6 bases and J lost 5; bases outside the gene matches: 6. CDR3 sequence: CSVGTVEYGYTF. CDR3 DNA: TGCAGCGTAGGGACAGTAGAGTATGGCTACACCTTC.

This clonotype was seen a few times. This chain connects TRBV12-3 or TRBV12-4 to TRBJ1-2; D remains ambiguous. The CDR3 totals 15 residues. Trimming removed 5 bases at V and 1 base at J, with 14 bases between. CDR3 DNA sequence: TGTGCCAGCAGTCCCGTGGGAGGGCTTAACTATGGCTACACCTTC. Its translation: CASSPVGGLNYGYTF.

A few counts support this clonotype. A junction boundary mismatches the germline segment, possibly from a read error. V usage is TRBV2 and J usage is TRBJ2-1; D remains unclear. The CDR3 totals 13 residues. Per germline, CDR1 SNHLY and CDR2 FYNNEI. DNA of the CDR3: TGTGCCAGCGGTGACTCGCTAAGGGATGAGCAGTTCTTC. The encoded protein is CASGDSLRDEQFF.

The V gene is TRBV7-9, the J gene TRBJ2-3, with D uncertain. In germline, CDR1 is SEHNR, CDR2 FQNEAQ (reference sequence). V was shortened by 4 bases and J by 4 bases, with 6 bases between the two germline ends. The CDR3 length is 12 residues. The DNA of the CDR3 is TGTGCCAGCAGCTGGAGTTCAGATACGCAGTATTTT. Its protein is CASSWSSDTQYF. The full variable domain, in which reference TRBV7-9 and TRBJ2-3 provide the parts outside the CDR3, is DTGVSQNPRHKITKRGQNVTFRCDPISEHNRLYWYRQTLGQGPEFLTYFQNEAQLEKSRLLSDRFSAERPKGSFSTLEIQRTEQGDSAMYLCASSWSSDTQYFGPGTRLTVL.

J is TRBJ1-2 and V is TRBV29-1, with D perhaps TRBD1 (6 bases). Deletions cut 4 bases from V and 3 bases from J, with 9 bases between. The CDR3 sequence is 12 residues long. Germline V lookup: CDR1 SQVTM, CDR2 ANQGSEA. The CDR3 sequence is CSVAGDDYGYTF. DNA for the CDR3: TGCAGCGTTGCAGGGGACGACTATGGCTACACCTTC.

This clonotype was recorded a few times. The V gene is TRBV6-1, the J gene TRBJ2-4, with D perhaps matching TRBD2 (6 bases). This CDR3 has 13 residues. V dropped 1 base and J dropped 13 bases, with 14 bases sitting between them. CDR1 and CDR2 from the germline V gene are MNHNS and SASEGT. As DNA, the CDR3 is TGTGCCAGCAGTGAAGGCTGGGGGGAAGAGCAGTACTTC. Its protein is CASSEGWGEEQYF.

Turning to this clonotype: The junction departs from the called germline gene at one end, perhaps through a read error. This chain links TRBV20-1 with TRBJ2-7; D tentatively reads TRBD1 or TRBD2 (5 bases each). This CDR3 region has 14 residues. In germline, CDR1 is DFQATT, CDR2 SNEGSKA (reference sequence). Here the CDR3 reads CSAREGTASYEQDF. CDR3 nucleotide sequence: TGCAGTGCTAGAGAAGGGACGGCCAGCTACGAGCAGGACTTC.

The chain links TRBV15 to TRBJ2-5; possible D gene TRBD2, 6 bases. V dropped 0 bases and J dropped 4 bases, with 9 bases sitting between them. CDR3 size: 14 residues. The germline gives CDR1 LNHNV, CDR2 YYDKDF (reference sequence). The CDR3 loop reads CATSRDQGGETQYF. The CDR3 nucleotides read TGTGCCACCAGCAGAGATCAGGGAGGAGAGACCCAGTACTTC.

Comments on this clonotype: Given a much more abundant clone one base away, this may be a read error. The chain carries TRBV5-6 and TRBJ2-3, with D perhaps matching TRBD2 (6 bases). This CDR3 region has 16 residues. The germline V gene encodes CDR1 SGHDT and CDR2 YYEEEE. V gave up 4 bases and J gave up 2 bases, with 17 bases separating them. The CDR3 reads CASSPPASEFTDTQYF. The CDR3 DNA reads TGTGCCAGCAGCCCCCCGGCTAGCGAATTCACAGATACGCAGTATTTT.

V and J are TRBV25-1 and TRBJ2-1; D possibly corresponds to TRBD1 (6 bases). Germline V gene lookup returns CDR1 MGHDK and CDR2 SYGVNS. V gave up 4 bases and J gave up 5 bases, with 15 bases separating them. There are 15 residues in the CDR3. The CDR3 reads CASSGWAGTNNEQFF. The CDR3 coding sequence is TGTGCCAGCAGTGGATGGGCAGGGACAAACAATGAGCAGTTCTTC. The full variable domain, in which reference TRBV25-1 and TRBJ2-1 provide the parts outside the CDR3, is EADIYQTPRYLVIGTGKKITLECSQTMGHDKMYWYQQDPGMELHLIHYSYGVNSTEKGDLSSESTVSRIRTEHFPLTLESARPSHTSQYLCASSGWAGTNNEQFFGPGTRLTVL.

V gene TRBV6-5 combines with J gene TRBJ2-5, with D possibly called TRBD1 or TRBD2 (5 bases each). Per germline, CDR1 MNHEY and CDR2 SVGAGI. The CDR3 extends over 16 amino acids. V was clipped by 0 bases and J by 9 bases, with 20 bases between them. CDR3 residues: CASSYSSRGVTEAQYF. DNA of the CDR3: TGTGCCAGCAGTTACTCCTCTAGAGGGGTAACGGAGGCCCAGTACTTC.

This clonotype has just a few counts. The chain carries TRBV7-2 and TRBJ1-5; 8 bases match TRBD1. The CDR3 is 15 amino acids. Germline V gives CDR1 SGHTA, CDR2 FQGNSA. Unmatched junction bases numbered 5, after V lost 5 bases and J lost 2 bases. Here the CDR3 reads CASSPQGARNQPQHF. In nucleotides, the CDR3 is TGTGCCAGCAGCCCGCAGGGGGCTCGCAATCAGCCCCAGCATTTT.

This chain connects TRBV20-1 to TRBJ2-5; no reliable D call. Germline assignment: CDR1 DFQATT and CDR2 SNEGSKA (reference sequence). Trimming removed 0 bases at V and 0 bases at J, with 8 bases between. The CDR3 sequence is 14 residues long. The CDR3 DNA reads TGCAGTGCTAGAGAGTGGGCTAACCAAGAGACCCAGTACTTC. It yields the protein CSAREWANQETQYF.

This clonotype was picked up a small number of times. The junction departs from germline at one end; a sequencing error may be responsible. The genes are TRBV4-1 and TRBJ2-1; D possibly corresponds to TRBD2 (5 bases). Germline V gene sequence: CDR1 MGHRA, CDR2 YSYEKL. The CDR3 has 17 amino acids. DNA of the CDR3: TGCGCCAGCAACCAAGAACCGGACTCGACCTCCTACAATGAGCAGTTCTTC. Translated, it gives CASNQEPDSTSYNEQFF.

Remarks on this clonotype: A much larger clonotype is one base distant, so this may be a read error. The chain carries TRBV24-1 and TRBJ2-5, with D maybe TRBD2 (7 bases). The CDR3 length is 14 residues. Germline V gene lookup returns CDR1 KGHDR and CDR2 SFDVKD. The V end lost 3 bases, the J end lost 5 bases, and 12 bases lay between the germline ends. CDR3 in amino acids: CATSDRGGRETQYF. Here the CDR3 DNA reads TGTGCCACCAGTGATCGCGGGGGCCGTGAGACCCAGTACTTC.

The chain combines TRBV5-1 with TRBJ2-3; TRBD2 might be the D (5 bases). Germline V lookup: CDR1 SGHRS, CDR2 YFSETQ. The CDR3 is 14 amino acids. V dropped 1 base and J dropped 4 bases, with 10 bases sitting between them. In nucleotides, the CDR3 is TGCGCCAGCAGCTTGATGGTAGCGTCAGATACGCAGTATTTT. It encodes CASSLMVASDTQYF.

The chain uses TRBV5-6 and TRBJ1-3; D uncertain. The CDR3 extends over 14 amino acids. Germline values: CDR1 SGHDT, CDR2 YYEEEE. The V end was cut by 4 bases, the J end by 3 bases, with 11 bases between. The CDR3 nucleotides are TGTGCCAGCAGCGGGATGACACTTGGAAACACCATATATTTT. This gives the protein CASSGMTLGNTIYF.